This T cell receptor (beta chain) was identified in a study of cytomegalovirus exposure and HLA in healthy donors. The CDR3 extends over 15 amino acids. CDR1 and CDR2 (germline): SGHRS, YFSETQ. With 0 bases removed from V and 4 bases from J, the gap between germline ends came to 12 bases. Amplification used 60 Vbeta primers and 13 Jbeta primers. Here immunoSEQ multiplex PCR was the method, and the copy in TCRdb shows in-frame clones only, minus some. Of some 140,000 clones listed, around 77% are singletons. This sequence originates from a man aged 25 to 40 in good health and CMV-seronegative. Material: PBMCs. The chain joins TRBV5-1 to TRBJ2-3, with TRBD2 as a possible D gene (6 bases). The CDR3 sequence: CASSLGLVGADTQYF. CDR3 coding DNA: TGCGCCAGCAGCTTGGGACTAGTCGGAGCAGATACGCAGTATTTT.